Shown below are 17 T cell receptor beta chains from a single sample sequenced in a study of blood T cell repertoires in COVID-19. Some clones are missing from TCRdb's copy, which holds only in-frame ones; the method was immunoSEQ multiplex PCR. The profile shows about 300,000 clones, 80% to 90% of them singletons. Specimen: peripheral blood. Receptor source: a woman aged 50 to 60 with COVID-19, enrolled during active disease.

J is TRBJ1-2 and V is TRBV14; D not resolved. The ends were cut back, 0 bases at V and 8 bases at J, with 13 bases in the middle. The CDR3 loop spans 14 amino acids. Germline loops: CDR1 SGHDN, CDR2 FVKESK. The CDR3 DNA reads TGTGCCAGCAGCCAAGAATCTCGTACGAGGGGCTACACCTTC. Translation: CASSQESRTRGYTF.

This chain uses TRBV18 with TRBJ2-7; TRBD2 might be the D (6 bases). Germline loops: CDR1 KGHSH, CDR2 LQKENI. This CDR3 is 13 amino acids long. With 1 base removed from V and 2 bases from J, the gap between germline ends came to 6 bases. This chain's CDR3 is CASSPRTTYEQYF. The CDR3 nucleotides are TGTGCCAGCTCACCACGGACTACCTACGAGCAGTACTTC.

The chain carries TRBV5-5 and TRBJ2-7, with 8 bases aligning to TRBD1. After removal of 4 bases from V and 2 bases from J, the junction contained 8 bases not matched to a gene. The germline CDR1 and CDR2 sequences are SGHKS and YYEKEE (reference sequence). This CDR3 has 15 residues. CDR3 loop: CASSKGAGGTYEQYF. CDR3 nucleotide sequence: TGTGCCAGCAGCAAGGGGGCAGGGGGCACCTACGAGCAGTACTTC.

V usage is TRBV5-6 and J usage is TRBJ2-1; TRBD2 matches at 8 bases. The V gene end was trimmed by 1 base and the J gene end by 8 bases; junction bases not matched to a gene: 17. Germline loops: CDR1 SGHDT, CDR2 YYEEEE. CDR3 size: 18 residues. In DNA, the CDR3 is TGTGCCAGCAGCTTGACCGGGAGGGCTAAAAAACATTCATATGAGCAGTTCTTC. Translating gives CASSLTGRAKKHSYEQFF.

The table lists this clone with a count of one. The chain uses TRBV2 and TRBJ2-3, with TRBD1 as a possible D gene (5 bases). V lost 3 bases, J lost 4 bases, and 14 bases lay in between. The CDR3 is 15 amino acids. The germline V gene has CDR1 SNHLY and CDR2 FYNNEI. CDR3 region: CASSDLRGRSDTQYF. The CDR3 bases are TGTGCCAGCAGTGATTTAAGGGGTCGGTCAGATACGCAGTATTTT.

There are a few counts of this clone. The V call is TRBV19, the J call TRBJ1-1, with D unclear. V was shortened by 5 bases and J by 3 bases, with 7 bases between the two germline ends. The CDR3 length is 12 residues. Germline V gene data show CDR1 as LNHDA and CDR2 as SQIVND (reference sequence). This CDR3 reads CASSPPDTEAFF. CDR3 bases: TGTGCCAGTAGTCCTCCAGACACTGAAGCTTTCTTT.

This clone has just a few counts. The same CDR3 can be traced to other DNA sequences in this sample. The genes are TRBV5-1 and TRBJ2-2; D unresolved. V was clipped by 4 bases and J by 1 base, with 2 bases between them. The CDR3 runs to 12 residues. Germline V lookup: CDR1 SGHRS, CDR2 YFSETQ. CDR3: CASSQNTGELFF. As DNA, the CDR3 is TGCGCCAGCAGCCAGAACACCGGGGAGCTGTTTTTT.

The CDR3 loop is CASSQRGQSNTGELFF. DNA for the CDR3: TGTGCCAGTAGTCAAAGGGGACAATCGAACACCGGGGAGCTGTTTTTT. V is TRBV19 and J is TRBJ2-2; perhaps TRBD1 as D (6 bases). Germline V gene sequence: CDR1 LNHDA, CDR2 SQIVND (reference sequence). The CDR3 length is 16 residues. V was shortened by 5 bases and J by 0 bases, with 13 bases between the two germline ends.

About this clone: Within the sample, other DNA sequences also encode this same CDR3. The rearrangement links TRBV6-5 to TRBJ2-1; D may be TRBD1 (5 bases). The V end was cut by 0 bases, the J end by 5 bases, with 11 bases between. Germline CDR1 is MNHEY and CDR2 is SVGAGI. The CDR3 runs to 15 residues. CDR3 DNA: TGTGCCAGCAGTTACTCGGGGCAGGGAAACAATGAGCAGTTCTTC. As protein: CASSYSGQGNNEQFF.

CDR3 DNA sequence: TGTGCCAGCAGCTTCCCGACAGGGGAGACCCAGTACTTC. Its protein is CASSFPTGETQYF. The J gene is TRBJ2-5, the V gene TRBV11-1; TRBD1 aligns across 7 bases. Germline V gene data show CDR1 as SGHAT and CDR2 as FQDESV (reference sequence). The CDR3 has 13 residues. V shed 3 bases and J 5 bases; nucleotides not matched to a gene: 3.

The CDR3 nucleotides are TGCGCCAGCAGCCAAACAGGCTTGATGAGCACAGATACGCAGTATTTT. Translation: CASSQTGLMSTDTQYF. The chain couples TRBV4-3 to TRBJ2-3, with TRBD1 as a possible D gene (5 bases). Trimming took off 2 bases at V and 0 bases at J, with 12 bases between the two ends. Germline lookup yields CDR1 LGHNA and CDR2 YSLEER. The CDR3 length is 16 residues.

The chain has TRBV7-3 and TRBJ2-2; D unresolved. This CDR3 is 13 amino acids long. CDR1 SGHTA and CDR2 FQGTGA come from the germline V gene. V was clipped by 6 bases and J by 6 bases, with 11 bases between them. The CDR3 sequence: CASSAVEAGELFF. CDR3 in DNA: TGTGCCAGCAGTGCAGTTGAGGCCGGGGAGCTGTTTTTT.

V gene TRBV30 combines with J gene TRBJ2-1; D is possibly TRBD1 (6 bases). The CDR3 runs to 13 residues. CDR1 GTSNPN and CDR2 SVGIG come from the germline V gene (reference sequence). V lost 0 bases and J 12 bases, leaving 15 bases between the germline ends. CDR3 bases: TGTGCCTGGAGTGTGGGGGCAGGGGTAGGGCAGTTCTTC. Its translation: CAWSVGAGVGQFF.

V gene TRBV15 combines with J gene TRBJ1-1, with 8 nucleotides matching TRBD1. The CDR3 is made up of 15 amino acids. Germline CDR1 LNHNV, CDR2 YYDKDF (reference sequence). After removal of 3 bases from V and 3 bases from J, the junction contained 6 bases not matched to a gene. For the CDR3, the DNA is TGTGCCACCAGCAGGAGACAGGGGTGGGACACTGAAGCTTTCTTT. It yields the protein CATSRRQGWDTEAFF.

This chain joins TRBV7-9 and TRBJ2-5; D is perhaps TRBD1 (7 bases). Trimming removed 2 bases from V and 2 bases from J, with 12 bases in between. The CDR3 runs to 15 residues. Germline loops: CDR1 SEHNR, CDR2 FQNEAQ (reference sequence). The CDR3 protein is CASSLRRDSQETQYF. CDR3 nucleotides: TGTGCCAGCAGCTTACGGCGGGACAGTCAAGAGACCCAGTACTTC. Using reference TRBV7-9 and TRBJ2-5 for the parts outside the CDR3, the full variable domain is DTGVSQNPRHKITKRGQNVTFRCDPISEHNRLYWYRQTLGQGPEFLTYFQNEAQLEKSRLLSDRFSAERPKGSFSTLEIQRTEQGDSAMYLCASSLRRDSQETQYFGPGTRLLVL.

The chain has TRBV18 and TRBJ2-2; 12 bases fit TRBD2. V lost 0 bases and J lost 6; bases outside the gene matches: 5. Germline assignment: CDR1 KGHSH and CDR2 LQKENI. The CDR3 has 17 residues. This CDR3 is CASSPPNRLAGAGELFF. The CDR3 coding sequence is TGTGCCAGCTCACCACCAAATAGACTAGCGGGAGCCGGGGAGCTGTTTTTT.

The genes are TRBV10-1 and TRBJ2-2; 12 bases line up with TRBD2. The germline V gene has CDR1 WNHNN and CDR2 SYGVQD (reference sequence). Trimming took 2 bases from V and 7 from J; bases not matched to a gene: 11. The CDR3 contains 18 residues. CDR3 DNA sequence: TGCGCCAGCAGTGAGGCTAGCGGGAGGGCCTCTCGGATCGGGGAGCTGTTTTTT. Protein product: CASSEASGRASRIGELFF.